These 13 T cell receptor beta chains share one sample of origin, sequenced in a study of blood T cells in healthy people across ages. The second PCR ran roughly 7 to 12 cycles with a sample-barcoded 5' primer and J-beta primers. TCRdb reanalysed the 5' RACE reads using MiXCR and keeps one entry per CDR3 protein. Of some 790,000 distinct CDR3 sequences listed, around 30% are singletons. The sequencing input was blood. Receptor source: an elderly woman in good health.

Of note for this clonotype: One junction end disagrees with the germline gene, perhaps due to a read error. V and J are TRBV11-2 and TRBJ1-6; D gene ambiguous. The CDR3 is 13 amino acids. Per germline, CDR1 SGHAT and CDR2 FQNNGV. This CDR3 is CASSLEYNSPPHF. The CDR3 DNA follows: TGTGCCAGCAGCTTGGAATATAATTCGCCCCCCCACTTT.

J is TRBJ2-5 and V is TRBV7-2; either TRBD1 or TRBD2 may fit D (5 bases each). The length of the CDR3 is 14 residues. The germline CDR1 and CDR2 sequences are SGHTA and FQGNSA. V was cut by 0 bases and J by 11 bases, with 16 bases left in between. Written as DNA, the CDR3 is TGTGCCAGCAGCTTAGCAGAGGGCCAGGGCCAGCAGTACTTC. It codes for CASSLAEGQGQQYF.

This clonotype came up many times. This chain joins TRBV20-1 and TRBJ1-2; D is perhaps TRBD1 (5 bases). V gave up 0 bases and J gave up 4 bases, with 12 bases separating them. CDR1 DFQATT and CDR2 SNEGSKA come from the germline V gene (reference sequence). This CDR3 contains 14 residues. The CDR3 loop reads CSARDPGGTYGYTF. In nucleotides, the CDR3 is TGCAGTGCTAGAGACCCCGGAGGGACCTATGGCTACACCTTC.

This clonotype was observed many times. The CDR3 reads CASRPPGQGKIYEQYF. In DNA, the CDR3 is TGTGCCAGCAGGCCCCCGGGACAGGGGAAAATCTACGAGCAGTACTTC. The chain is built from TRBV6-5 and TRBJ2-7; 10 bases fit TRBD1. The junction had 11 bases not matched to a gene; V was cut back by 6 bases and J by 3 bases. This CDR3 comprises 16 residues. Germline-derived CDR1 and CDR2 are MNHEY and SVGAGI.

This chain links TRBV11-3 with TRBJ1-1, with TRBD1 identical over 7 bases. Germline V CDR1 and CDR2: SGHNT, YENEEA. The J segment lost 0 bases and the V segment lost 3 bases, leaving 7 bases of the junction unmatched. The CDR3 consists of 16 residues. CDR3 sequence reads: CASSLMTGHMNTEAFF. The CDR3 region has the DNA TGTGCCAGCAGCTTGATGACAGGGCATATGAACACTGAAGCTTTCTTT.

This clonotype occurred a few times. The rearrangement joins TRBV3-1 to TRBJ2-5; D possibly uses TRBD1 or TRBD2 (6 bases each). This CDR3 spans 16 amino acids. V was trimmed by 0 bases and J by 5 bases, leaving 16 bases between them. The germline gives CDR1 LGHDT, CDR2 YNNKEL (reference sequence). CDR3 DNA: TGTGCCAGCAGCCAAGATCCCGGGGGCGGACTCGAGACCCAGTACTTC. Its protein is CASSQDPGGGLETQYF.

On this clonotype itself: The conserved phenylalanine or tryptophan is not found at the CDR3 terminus, so this likely reflects a read error. The DNA is left out, because the CDR3 cannot be placed on it with certainty; the CDR3 is given as TCRdb lists it. This sequence joins TRBV5-1 and TRBJ2-5; TRBD1 was called by the table and not checked on the DNA. The CDR3 is 15 residues long, ends included. The germline V gene encodes CDR1 SGHRS and CDR2 YFSETQ. The CDR3 protein is CASSLRTARGYTFGS.

V is TRBV4-3 and J is TRBJ1-4; 7 bases fit TRBD1. CDR3 length: 16 amino acids. CDR1 LGHNA and CDR2 YSLEER come from the germline V gene. Trimming cost V 1 base and J 2 bases; bases outside gene matches: 4. The CDR3 spells CASSQVPGQTNEKLFF. In DNA, the CDR3 is TGCGCCAGCAGCCAAGTCCCGGGACAGACTAATGAAAAACTGTTTTTT.

The table lists this clonotype with many counts. The germline gene is not matched at one end of the junction; a read error may be the cause. The V and J genes are TRBV5-1 and TRBJ1-1; TRBD1 might be the D (5 bases). The CDR3 sequence is 14 residues long. Germline assignment: CDR1 SGHRS and CDR2 YFSETQ. The CDR3 loop reads CASSLGPTNTEAFF. The CDR3 bases are TGTGCCAGCAGCTTGGGACCAACGAACACTGAAGCTTTCTTT.

The chain links TRBV7-2 to TRBJ2-2; unclear D gene. The CDR3 sequence is 15 residues long. The ends were cut back, 0 bases at V and 4 bases at J, with 9 bases in the middle. Germline loops: CDR1 SGHTA, CDR2 FQGNSA. The CDR3 here is CASSLAPRFTGELFF. CDR3 nucleotide sequence: TGTGCCAGCAGCTTAGCGCCCAGGTTCACCGGGGAGCTGTTTTTT.

J is TRBJ1-1 and V is TRBV7-2; TRBD1 matches 8 bases. The CDR3 spans 14 residues. CDR1 and CDR2 (germline): SGHTA, FQGNSA. Trimming removed 7 bases from V and 4 bases from J; junction bases left unmatched: 8. The CDR3 coding sequence is TGTGCCAGCACCCCTGACAGGGGAGGCACTGAAGCTTTCTTT. Encoded protein: CASTPDRGGTEAFF.

A few counts support this clonotype. V and J are TRBV7-2 and TRBJ1-2, with 10 bases lining up with TRBD1. Germline V gene data show CDR1 as SGHTA and CDR2 as FQGNSA. CDR3 length: 16 amino acids. V dropped 5 bases and J dropped 3; count of bases not matched to a gene: 9. This chain's CDR3 is CASSQMTGGADYGYTF. DNA for the CDR3: TGTGCCAGCAGCCAAATGACAGGGGGCGCTGACTATGGCTACACCTTC.

With regard to this clonotype: At one of its ends the junction is not consistent with the germline gene, which may arise from a read error. V and J are TRBV6-2 or TRBV6-3 and TRBJ1-1; TRBD1 matches 8 bases. Germline values: CDR1 MNHEY, CDR2 SVGEGT. The CDR3 sequence is 17 residues long. The CDR3 coding sequence is TGTGCCAGCAGTTACTCGATGCTCGACAGGGGTTCCACTGAAACTTTCTTT. The encoded protein is CASSYSMLDRGSTETFF.